The 17 T cell receptor beta chains given below trace back to one sample, sequenced in a study of naive and memory T cell subsets. Findings and limits, study-wide: A few larger clonotypes appeared in naive repertoires, especially CD8, possibly memory cells re-expressing CD45RA.

Both TRBC1 and TRBC2 were covered by a beta constant-region primer of two equimolar oligonucleotides. Four rounds of PCR amplified the ligated cDNA using nested alpha and beta constant-region primers plus SP2. Each CDR3 protein gets one entry after TCRdb re-called the UMI-ligation and nested PCR reads with MiXCR. The sample yields 150,000 or so distinct CDR3 sequences, over 20% seen once. Antigens for these TCRs are unknown. The specimen sequenced was naive CD4+ T cells from blood. These receptors were taken from a human donor in good health.

This clonotype was observed a few times. The chain joins TRBV7-2 to TRBJ1-2, with D hard to call. The CDR3 runs to 14 residues. Per the germline V gene, CDR1 is SGHTA and CDR2 is FQGNSA. The V gene lost 1 base and the J gene lost 4 bases, with 10 bases spanning the gap. The CDR3 DNA reads as TGTGCCAGCAGCTTAGGTACCCTCCGCTATGGCTACACCTTC. It translates to CASSLGTLRYGYTF.

In its sample, this clonotype was seen many times. This chain joins TRBV28 and TRBJ2-5, with 7 positions matching TRBD2. The CDR3 contains 18 residues. Trimming took 2 bases from V and 4 from J; bases not matched to a gene: 16. The V gene's germline CDR1 is MDHEN and CDR2 SYDVKM. CDR3 amino acids: CASSLRGVGVRRGETQYF. CDR3 bases: TGTGCCAGCAGTTTACGGGGGGTGGGCGTTCGGCGCGGAGAGACCCAGTACTTC.

The rearrangement joins TRBV27 to TRBJ1-2, with 8 bases identical to TRBD1. This CDR3 region has 15 residues. Trimming cost V 5 bases and J 6 bases; bases outside gene matches: 11. Germline V lookup: CDR1 MNHEY, CDR2 SMNVEV (reference sequence). CDR3 nucleotide sequence: TGTGCCAGCAGTCCGGACAGGGCCTCTGGGGATGGCTACACCTTC. Amino acid sequence: CASSPDRASGDGYTF.

This clonotype came up a few times. This rearrangement joins TRBV9 to TRBJ2-3; 8 nucleotides agree with TRBD2. Germline values: CDR1 SGDLS, CDR2 YYNGEE. Trimming cost V 0 bases and J 1 base; bases outside gene matches: 4. The CDR3 runs to 16 residues. The CDR3 reads CASSVGPGGRTDTQYF. The CDR3 DNA is TGTGCCAGCAGCGTAGGACCGGGAGGGCGCACAGATACGCAGTATTTT.

The chain employs TRBV27 and TRBJ1-2; 7 positions match TRBD1. The CDR3 covers 14 residues. Germline CDR1 MNHEY, CDR2 SMNVEV (reference sequence). V gave up 5 bases and J gave up 4 bases; unmatched junction bases: 7. The DNA of the CDR3 is TGTGCCAGCAGTCCGGTCGGACAGGCCTATGGCTACACCTTC. Translation gives CASSPVGQAYGYTF.

This clonotype was recorded a few times. J is TRBJ2-7 and V is TRBV6-1; 7 bases map to TRBD1. CDR3 size: 11 residues. Germline V CDR1 and CDR2: MNHNS, SASEGT. Trimming at V came to 3 bases and at J to 8 bases, leaving 1 base not matched to a gene. CDR3 DNA sequence: TGTGCCAGCAGTGAGGACAGGAAGCAGTACTTC. Translation gives CASSEDRKQYF.

This clonotype was detected a few times. The CDR3 loop is CASSEDRGINRGEKLFF. Here the CDR3 DNA reads TGTGCCAGCAGTGAGGACAGGGGGATCAATCGGGGTGAAAAACTGTTTTTT. The chain has TRBV6-5 and TRBJ1-4, with TRBD1 identical over 10 bases. The CDR3 covers 17 residues. Germline V gene sequence: CDR1 MNHEY, CDR2 SVGAGI. Trimming cost V 5 bases and J 7 bases; bases outside gene matches: 13.

V gene TRBV20-1 combines with J gene TRBJ1-5, with a tentative D call TRBD1 (6 bases). This CDR3 contains 15 residues. Germline V CDR1 and CDR2: DFQATT, SNEGSKA (reference sequence). Trimming took off 5 bases at V and 1 base at J, with 15 bases between the two ends. The CDR3 is CSASRTGTSNQPQHF. CDR3 coding DNA: TGCAGTGCTTCCCGCACAGGGACCAGCAATCAGCCCCAGCATTTT.

The table lists this clonotype with a few counts. This chain uses TRBV5-1 with TRBJ2-3; 8 bases match TRBD2. V trimming: 0 bases; J trimming: 6 bases; junction bases outside the gene matches: 6. Germline CDR1 and CDR2: SGHRS and YFSETQ. CDR3 length: 15 amino acids. The CDR3 loop reads CASSLAGGGMDTQYF. CDR3 nucleotide sequence: TGCGCCAGCAGCTTGGCCGGGGGGGGCATGGATACGCAGTATTTT.

J is TRBJ2-3 and V is TRBV6-5; D is undetermined. Trimming pared 6 bases from V and 6 bases from J, leaving 7 bases between. Germline assignment: CDR1 MNHEY and CDR2 SVGAGI. The CDR3 is 11 residues long. The CDR3 sequence is CASRYKDTQYF. In DNA, the CDR3 is TGTGCCAGCAGGTACAAGGATACGCAGTATTTT.

This clonotype came up a few times. V gene TRBV28 combines with J gene TRBJ2-7, with 9 bases fitting TRBD1. Looked up from germline, CDR1 is MDHEN and CDR2 is SYDVKM. Unmatched junction bases numbered 12, after V lost 5 bases and J lost 4 bases. The length of the CDR3 is 16 residues. As DNA, the CDR3 is TGTGCCAGCAGTCCAATCTTACAGGGGGCTCGGTACGAGCAGTACTTC. It translates to CASSPILQGARYEQYF.

The chain uses TRBV27 and TRBJ1-6; tentatively, D is TRBD1 (5 bases). CDR3 length: 17 amino acids. V dropped 4 bases and J dropped 0 bases, with 13 bases sitting between them. Germline values: CDR1 MNHEY, CDR2 SMNVEV (reference sequence). The CDR3 reads CASSYRDRSSYNSPLHF. The DNA of the CDR3 is TGTGCCAGCAGTTATCGTGACAGAAGCTCCTATAATTCACCCCTCCACTTT.

The CDR3 nucleotides are TGTGCCAGCAGCTTATTTCCGTGGGTAGCGGGAGCGTCTAGGGGAGATACGCAGTATTTT. It specifies CASSLFPWVAGASRGDTQYF. The gene calls are TRBV7-2 and TRBJ2-3, with 9 bases lining up with TRBD2. The CDR3 extends over 20 amino acids. CDR1 and CDR2 from the germline V gene are SGHTA and FQGNSA. V lost 2 bases to trimming and J lost 5 bases; unmatched junction nucleotides: 20. Based on the CDR3 plus reference TRBV7-2 and TRBJ2-3, the full variable domain is GAGVSQSPSNKVTEKGKDVELRCDPISGHTALYWYRQSLGQGLEFLIYFQGNSAPDKSGLPSDRFSAERTGGSVSTLTIQRTQQEDSAVYLCASSLFPWVAGASRGDTQYFGPGTRLTVL.

J is TRBJ2-1 and V is TRBV7-2, with 9 nucleotides matching TRBD2. The CDR3 is 15 residues long. Looked up from germline, CDR1 is SGHTA and CDR2 is FQGNSA. The V and J ends lost 5 bases and 7 bases, in that order; junction bases with no gene match: 9. CDR3 DNA: TGTGCCAGCAGCCCGGGTAGCGGGAGAGGTAATGAGCAGTTCTTC. This codes for CASSPGSGRGNEQFF.

This clonotype came up many times. The chain links TRBV5-1 to TRBJ2-5, with D perhaps matching TRBD1 or TRBD2 (5 bases each). Germline V gene sequence: CDR1 SGHRS, CDR2 YFSETQ. V was trimmed by 0 bases and J by 5 bases, leaving 11 bases between them. The CDR3 loop spans 14 amino acids. This chain's CDR3 is CASSLGGVGETQYF. The CDR3 DNA reads TGCGCCAGCAGCTTGGGAGGGGTAGGGGAGACCCAGTACTTC.

The genes are TRBV28 and TRBJ2-5; no definite D call. V was trimmed by 3 bases and J by 4 bases, leaving 9 bases between them. In germline, CDR1 is MDHEN, CDR2 SYDVKM. This CDR3 is built from 13 residues. This CDR3 is CASSFLSRETQYF. The CDR3 DNA is TGTGCCAGCAGTTTCCTTTCCCGAGAGACCCAGTACTTC.

V is TRBV2 and J is TRBJ1-2; D gene ambiguous. From germline, CDR1 is SNHLY and CDR2 FYNNEI. CDR3 length: 15 amino acids. Trimming pared 5 bases from V and 4 bases from J, leaving 17 bases between. CDR3 sequence (DNA): TGTGCCAGCAGTCGATCGCCTATTGTTGGCTATGGCTACACCTTC. Protein sequence: CASSRSPIVGYGYTF. The complete variable domain, with remaining parts taken from reference TRBV2 and TRBJ1-2, reads EPEVTQTPSHQVTQMGQEVILRCVPISNHLYFYWYRQILGQKVEFLVSFYNNEISEKSEIFDDQFSVERPDGSNFTLKIRSTKLEDSAMYFCASSRSPIVGYGYTFGSGTRLTVV.